Listed here are 9 T cell receptor beta chains from one sample, sequenced in a study of B cell selection in AIRE deficiency. The regulatory T cell sort gate was CD4+CD25hiCD127low/negative. The assay was immunoSEQ multiplex PCR, and TCRdb's table has in-frame clones only and misses some. The profile shows about 21,000 clones, over 90% of them singletons. The specimen sequenced was Tregs sorted from PBMCs. The receptors here all came from a human donor with AIRE deficiency.

This rearrangement joins TRBV29-1 to TRBJ2-1, with 9 positions matching TRBD2. Germline V gives CDR1 SQVTM, CDR2 ANQGSEA. With 2 bases clipped from V and 0 bases from J, the junction kept 29 bases outside the gene matches. This CDR3 is 24 amino acids long. The CDR3 sequence is CSVEYLGGTSRQPPKKNSYNEQFF. The CDR3, as DNA: TGCAGCGTTGAATATCTGGGGGGGACTAGCAGGCAACCGCCAAAAAAAAACTCCTACAATGAGCAGTTCTTC.

The chain couples TRBV30 to TRBJ2-7; D call uncertain. V lost 0 bases and J 8 bases, leaving 20 bases between the germline ends. This CDR3 region has 15 residues. CDR1 and CDR2 from the germline V gene are GTSNPN and SVGIG (reference sequence). The CDR3 region has the DNA TGTGCCTGGAGTGTACATGGGCAAGGGCTAGTGAAGCAGTACTTC. The encoded protein is CAWSVHGQGLVKQYF.

This sequence joins TRBV5-6 and TRBJ1-1; D is possibly TRBD1 (5 bases). CDR3 size: 16 residues. V lost 6 bases, J lost 3 bases, and 21 bases lay in between. CDR1 is SGHDT and CDR2 is YYEEEE in the germline V gene. The CDR3 nucleotides read TGTGCCAGCACCCGGCGTCGCATTACAGGTCACACTGAAGCTTTCTTT. Encoded protein: CASTRRRITGHTEAFF. Together with reference TRBV5-6 and TRBJ1-1, the CDR3 gives the full variable domain: DAGVTQSPTHLIKTRGQQVTLRCSPKSGHDTVSWYQQALGQGPQFIFQYYEEEERQRGNFPDRFSGHQFPNYSSELNVNALLLGDSALYLCASTRRRITGHTEAFFGQGTRLTVV.

The genes are TRBV28 and TRBJ2-7; 8 nucleotides line up with TRBD1. The CDR3 contains 15 residues. The junction had 9 bases not matched to a gene; V was cut back by 6 bases and J by 2 bases. Germline loops: CDR1 MDHEN, CDR2 SYDVKM. Written as DNA, the CDR3 is TGTGCCAGCAGGAGCACCGGGACAGGAGCCTACGAGCAGTACTTC. Amino acid sequence: CASRSTGTGAYEQYF.

The chain couples TRBV30 to TRBJ2-1; unclear D gene. This CDR3 has 14 residues. Germline V CDR1 and CDR2: GTSNPN, SVGIG (reference sequence). V was cut by 0 bases and J by 8 bases, with 14 bases left in between. The CDR3 region has the DNA TGTGCCTGGAGTGTATTGAGCATGTTAGATGAGCAGTTCTTC. Translation: CAWSVLSMLDEQFF. The full variable domain, completed using reference TRBV30 and TRBJ2-1, is SQTIHQWPATLVQPVGSPLSLECTVEGTSNPNLYWYRQAAGRGLQLLFYSVGIGQISSEVPQNLSASRPQDRQFILSSKKLLLSDSGFYLCAWSVLSMLDEQFFGPGTRLTVL.

The rearrangement uses TRBV5-1 and TRBJ1-2; D remains ambiguous. Trimming stripped 0 bases from V and 2 bases from J, with 8 bases between. CDR3 length equals 14 residues. Germline-derived CDR1 and CDR2 are SGHRS and YFSETQ. The CDR3 here is CASSLGRGNYGYTF. DNA of the CDR3: TGCGCCAGCAGCTTGGGTCGGGGAAACTATGGCTACACCTTC.

The chain employs TRBV5-6 and TRBJ2-7, with 9 bases fitting TRBD2. The V gene end was trimmed by 2 bases and the J gene end by 3 bases; junction bases not matched to a gene: 3. The CDR3 has 14 amino acids. Per the germline V gene, CDR1 is SGHDT and CDR2 is YYEEEE. The CDR3 sequence is CASSFSGRFYEQYF. In DNA, the CDR3 is TGTGCCAGCAGCTTTAGCGGGAGATTCTACGAGCAGTACTTC.

This clone was observed a single time. J is TRBJ2-4 and V is TRBV19; tentative D call: TRBD2 (5 bases). The CDR3 covers 16 residues. V dropped 3 bases and J dropped 0 bases, with 12 bases sitting between them. Germline V gene lookup returns CDR1 LNHDA and CDR2 SQIVND (reference sequence). Written as DNA, the CDR3 is TGTGCCAGTAGTATGGAGGCCCTCCTAGCCAAAAACATTCAGTACTTC. Translating gives CASSMEALLAKNIQYF.

The chain links TRBV7-9 to TRBJ2-6; 7 positions match TRBD1. CDR1 SEHNR and CDR2 FQNEAQ come from the germline V gene (reference sequence). The CDR3 contains 18 residues. Losses at the gene ends were 5 bases for V and 0 bases for J; bases not matched to a gene: 10. The CDR3 DNA sequence: TGTGCCAGCAGCCACAGACAGGGTCCCCTCTCTGGGGCCAACGTCCTGACTTTC. It translates to CASSHRQGPLSGANVLTF.